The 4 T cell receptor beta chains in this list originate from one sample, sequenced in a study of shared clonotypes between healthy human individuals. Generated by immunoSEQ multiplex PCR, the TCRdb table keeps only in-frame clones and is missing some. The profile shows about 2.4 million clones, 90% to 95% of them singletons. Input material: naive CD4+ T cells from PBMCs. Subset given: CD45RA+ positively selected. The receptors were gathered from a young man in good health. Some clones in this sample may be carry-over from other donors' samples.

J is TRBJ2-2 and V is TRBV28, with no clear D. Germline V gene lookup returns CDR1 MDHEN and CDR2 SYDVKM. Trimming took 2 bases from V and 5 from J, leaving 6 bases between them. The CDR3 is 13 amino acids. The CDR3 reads CASSLPTTGELFF. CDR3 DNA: TGTGCCAGCAGTTTACCGACAACCGGGGAGCTGTTTTTT.

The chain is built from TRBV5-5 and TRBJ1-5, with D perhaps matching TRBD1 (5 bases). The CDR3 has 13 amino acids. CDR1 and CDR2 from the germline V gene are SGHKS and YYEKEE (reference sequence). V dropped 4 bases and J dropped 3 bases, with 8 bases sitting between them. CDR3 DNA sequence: TGTGCCAGCAGCCGGGGACCCAATCAGCCCCAGCATTTT. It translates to CASSRGPNQPQHF.

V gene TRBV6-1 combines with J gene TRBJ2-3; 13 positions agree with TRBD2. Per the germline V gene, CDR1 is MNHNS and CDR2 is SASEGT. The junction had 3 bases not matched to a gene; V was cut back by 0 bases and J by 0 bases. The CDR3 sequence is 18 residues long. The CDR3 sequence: CASSEALTSGGSTDTQYF. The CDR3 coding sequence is TGTGCCAGCAGTGAAGCCTTGACTAGCGGGGGGAGCACAGATACGCAGTATTTT.

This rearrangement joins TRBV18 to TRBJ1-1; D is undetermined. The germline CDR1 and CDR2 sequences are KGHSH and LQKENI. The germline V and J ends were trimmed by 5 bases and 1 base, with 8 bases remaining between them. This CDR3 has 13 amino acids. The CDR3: CASSAVPNTEAFF. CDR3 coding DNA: TGTGCCAGCTCAGCGGTCCCGAACACTGAAGCTTTCTTT.